The present entry profiles one T cell receptor (beta chain) with its context. This entry belongs to a study of blood T cell repertoires in COVID-19. Overall study context: Acute and convalescent COVID-19 specimens originated in the United States, Italy and Spain. The cDNA or gDNA used as material had been derived from T cells, B-cell-depleted T cells, or PBMCs.

Method: immunoSEQ multiplex PCR; TCRdb's copy keeps in-frame clones and lacks some. The sample consists of under 200,000 clones, about four fifths of them appearing once. What was sequenced was peripheral blood. This sequence was found in a woman aged 55-70 years with COVID-19, enrolled during active disease.

The CDR3 protein is CASKGQNTEAFF. The CDR3, as DNA: TGCGCCAGCAAGGGACAGAACACTGAAGCTTTCTTT. The V call is TRBV10-2, the J call TRBJ1-1; D might be TRBD1 (6 bases). The CDR3 extends over 12 amino acids. V was trimmed by 7 bases and J by 1 base, leaving 7 bases between them. Germline V lookup: CDR1 WSHSY, CDR2 SAAADI.